This TCR beta chain was profiled in a study of blood T cell repertoires in COVID-19 (dated by TCRdb to about 2020). Concerning the study at large: The collaborator samples originated in the United States, Italy and Spain and spanned the acute and convalescent phases of COVID-19. The material from the prospective study consisted of cDNA or gDNA derived from T cells, B-cell-depleted T cells, or PBMCs. Subjects who had been exposed to COVID-19, were actively infected with it, or had recovered from it provided the deeply sampled blood TCRbeta repertoires that made up the dataset. The repertoires were made available in a free public database intended to serve as a resource for research on the immune response to SARS-CoV-2. Samples were obtained from the ongoing ImmuneRACE study (first 160 participants) and from about 1,300 subjects provided by 6 global collaborators. Sample metadata almost always included a de-identified subject ID, COVID-19 status, age in years and sex. Where HLA class I and class II types were available, the types were taken from metadata supplied by the sample provider, not from assay-based typing. General study outcomes and caveats: How much clinical and demographic metadata was included differed by source and by participant, and the metadata was provided uncurated.

The immunoSEQ Assay, a bias-controlled multiplex PCR, was used to amplify TCRbeta CDR3 regions from genomic DNA. The original methods were these. The number of nucleated cells in each sample was estimated from the amplification of reference gene primers within the assay. To quantify the absolute abundance of each unique TCRbeta CDR3 rearrangement, sequence reads were collapsed and filtered. For each sample, productive Simpson clonality was calculated by taking the square root of Simpson's diversity index across productive rearrangements. Drawn from immuneACCESS, this table holds only the in-frame rearrangements with V and J called that TCRdb kept. Clones are partly lost; checked studies trace under half to an unresolved V gene and leave the rest unexplained. V, J and clone size derive from that table, while D and trimming were established from the DNA sequence. For this sample there are approximately 30,000 clones; about 91% appear just once. The top ten clonotypes cover about a sixth of the sample.

On this clone itself: Which antigen it targets is not known. No quality values exist for individual bases; no much larger clone is one base distant.

The collaborating institutions used their own protocols to collect whole blood in K2EDTA tubes. For TCRbeta analysis, collaborators shipped samples in one of three forms: frozen whole blood, isolated PBMCs, or DNA extracted from either of those sample types. This TCR came from a human donor with active COVID-19. The donor label of this sample is uncertain. The material sequenced was peripheral blood.

The nucleotide sequence is TGTGCCAGCAGCGTACCCGGGACAGTCTATGGCTACACCTTC. Translation gives CASSVPGTVYGYTF. Recombination joined TRBV9 with TRBJ1-2, with 7 middle bases fitting TRBD1. Trimming accounts for 1 base at V and 4 bases at J, while the number of junction bases matched to no gene is 4. The CDR3 contains 14 residues, cysteine and phenylalanine counted. The read is trimmed to its CDR3 DNA, 42 bases read in frame from base 1. As encoded in the germline V gene, CDR1 is SGDLS while CDR2 is YYNGEE. The variable domain in full, with residues beyond the CDR3 obtained from the reference TRBV9 and TRBJ1-2 genes, is DSGVTQTPKHLITATGQRVTLRCSPRSGDLSVYWYQQSLDQGLQFLIQYYNGEERAKGNILERFSAQQFPDLHSELNLSSLELGDSALYFCASSVPGTVYGYTFGSGTRLTVV.